These 5 T cell receptor beta chains were sequenced from one sample in a study of cytomegalovirus exposure and HLA in healthy donors. The primer mix had 60 Vbeta and 13 Jbeta primers. TCRdb keeps only in-frame clones here, not all; method: immunoSEQ multiplex PCR. The repertoire has fewer than 150,000 clones, roughly three quarters of them found once; the top ten carry roughly 4.9%. Source material: PBMCs. Receptor source: a woman between 50 and 59 years old in good health and CMV-seronegative.

This clone was picked up a small number of times. CDR3 amino acids: CASSEALAGGPDTQYF. CDR3 coding DNA: TGTGCCAGCAGTGAAGCCCTAGCGGGGGGCCCAGATACGCAGTATTTT. The V gene is TRBV2, the J gene TRBJ2-3, with 11 positions matching TRBD2. CDR1 SNHLY and CDR2 FYNNEI come from the germline V gene. After removal of 0 bases from V and 4 bases from J, the junction contained 3 bases not matched to a gene. The CDR3 has 16 amino acids.

This chain joins TRBV6-4 and TRBJ1-1, with D unresolved. Germline CDR1 is MRHNA and CDR2 is SNTAGT. With 3 bases removed from V and 1 base from J, the gap between germline ends came to 9 bases. The CDR3 runs 14 residues. The CDR3 sequence: CASSEKFGNTEAFF. The CDR3 DNA is TGTGCCAGCAGTGAGAAGTTCGGGAACACTGAAGCTTTCTTT.

CDR3 nucleotide sequence: TGTGCCAGCAGCTCGTACAGGGGTCAGGGCTACGAGCAGTACTTC. Protein product: CASSSYRGQGYEQYF. The chain links TRBV11-2 to TRBJ2-7, with 7 bases aligning to TRBD1. CDR3 length: 15 amino acids. The germline CDR1 and CDR2 sequences are SGHAT and FQNNGV. V was pared by 4 bases and J by 3 bases, with 9 bases of the junction left unmatched.

V gene TRBV30 combines with J gene TRBJ1-5; TRBD1 matches 11 bases. After removal of 0 bases from V and 2 bases from J, the junction contained 9 bases not matched to a gene. Germline loops: CDR1 GTSNPN, CDR2 SVGIG (reference sequence). CDR3 size: 18 residues. CDR3 bases: TGTGCCTGGAGTGTTAGAAGGGGACAGGGGGTTGGCAATCAGCCCCAGCATTTT. Its protein product is CAWSVRRGQGVGNQPQHF.

This clone has only one observation. The DNA of the CDR3 is TGTGCCAGTAGTACCCAGACAGCGGGGGGTCTTGGTGAGCAGTTCTTC. This codes for CASSTQTAGGLGEQFF. The rearrangement uses TRBV19 and TRBJ2-1; 9 bases fit TRBD2. V trimming: 4 bases; J trimming: 9 bases; junction bases outside the gene matches: 13. CDR3 size: 16 residues. Germline CDR1 reads LNHDA; CDR2 reads SQIVND (reference sequence).